Listed here are 28 T cell receptor beta chains from one sample, sequenced in a study of blood T cell repertoires in COVID-19. Clones were read by immunoSEQ multiplex PCR, and TCRdb kept only the in-frame ones, dropping some. Of roughly 25,000 clones in the sample, around 90% were seen once. The sequenced material came from peripheral blood. The source of these receptors is a human donor in a cohort sampled during active COVID-19.

This chain links TRBV27 with TRBJ2-3, with TRBD1 identical over 9 bases. The trim removed 8 bases at V and 6 bases at J, leaving 15 bases unmatched. This CDR3 has 16 amino acids. In germline, CDR1 is MNHEY, CDR2 SMNVEV (reference sequence). The CDR3 sequence: CASGSPLGTGMDTQYF. In DNA form, the CDR3 reads TGTGCCAGCGGATCTCCGTTGGGGACAGGGATGGATACGCAGTATTTT.

The chain links TRBV25-1 to TRBJ2-7; 7 positions match TRBD1. J lost 7 bases, V lost 5 bases, and 11 bases had no gene match. The CDR3 extends over 14 amino acids. From germline, CDR1 is MGHDK and CDR2 SYGVNS. The CDR3: CASSQDRIPLEQYF. In DNA, the CDR3 is TGTGCCAGCAGTCAGGACAGGATACCCCTTGAGCAGTACTTC.

The chain links TRBV2 to TRBJ1-6, with a possible D match to TRBD1 (5 bases). With 7 bases removed from V and 5 bases from J, the gap between germline ends came to 15 bases. Germline V gives CDR1 SNHLY, CDR2 FYNNEI. This CDR3 comprises 15 residues. In DNA form, the CDR3 reads TGTGCCAGCAAATTTCCGACAGTGAATAATTCACCCCTCCACTTT. Amino acid sequence: CASKFPTVNNSPLHF.

The gene calls are TRBV20-1 and TRBJ1-1; tentative D call: TRBD1 (6 bases). V shed 5 bases and J shed 7 bases, with 11 bases lying between them. The germline gives CDR1 DFQATT, CDR2 SNEGSKA (reference sequence). The CDR3 sequence is 11 residues long. The CDR3 DNA sequence: TGCAGTGCTTCGACGACAGGTGAAGCTTTCTTT. Translating gives CSASTTGEAFF.

The gene calls are TRBV7-8 and TRBJ2-7; D gene unclear. Germline CDR1 and CDR2: SGHVS and FQNEAQ. The CDR3 runs to 11 residues. With 4 bases removed from V and 3 bases from J, the gap between germline ends came to 4 bases. As DNA, the CDR3 is TGTGCCAGCAGCTCCCTCTACGAGCAGTACTTC. This gives the protein CASSSLYEQYF.

This chain uses TRBV2 with TRBJ2-1, with TRBD1 identical over 7 bases. Germline values: CDR1 SNHLY, CDR2 FYNNEI. The length of the CDR3 is 15 residues. The trim removed 5 bases at V and 8 bases at J, leaving 12 bases unmatched. In nucleotides, the CDR3 is TGTGCCAGCAGTTCCCCGGACAGGTTTATAGATGAGCAGTTCTTC. It specifies CASSSPDRFIDEQFF.

The rearrangement joins TRBV24-1 to TRBJ1-2, with D hard to call. V was clipped by 5 bases and J by 6 bases, with 15 bases between them. From germline, CDR1 is KGHDR and CDR2 SFDVKD. CDR3 length equals 14 residues. The CDR3: CATSGISNRDGYTF. Here the CDR3 DNA reads TGTGCCACCAGTGGAATATCCAATAGAGATGGCTACACCTTC.

The V gene is TRBV3-1 (or the pseudogene TRBV3-2), the J gene TRBJ2-5; a weak D match, TRBD2 (6 bases). CDR3 size: 15 residues. The germline V gene has CDR1 LGHDT and CDR2 YNNKEL (reference sequence). V lost 2 bases, J lost 5 bases, and 15 bases lay in between. DNA for the CDR3: TGTGCCAGCAGCCAAAACGCACTAGCCGGGGAGACCCAGTACTTC. Residues: CASSQNALAGETQYF.

The chain uses TRBV6-2 or TRBV6-3 and TRBJ2-1; 12 bases are a match to TRBD2. With V trimmed by 2 bases and J by 6 bases, 8 bases remained unmatched. Germline V gene sequence: CDR1 MNHEY, CDR2 SVGEGT. The CDR3 spans 17 residues. The CDR3 region is CASSYPASGRALNEQFF. CDR3 coding DNA: TGTGCCAGCAGTTACCCCGCTAGCGGGAGGGCCCTCAATGAGCAGTTCTTC.

This clone is a singleton in its sample. The chain combines TRBV18 with TRBJ2-7, with 8 bases fitting TRBD2. The J segment lost 2 bases and the V segment lost 3 bases, leaving 6 bases of the junction unmatched. Germline V gene lookup returns CDR1 KGHSH and CDR2 LQKENI. This CDR3 spans 15 amino acids. The CDR3 loop is CASSPWSGRTYEQYF. In DNA, the CDR3 is TGTGCCAGCTCACCGTGGAGCGGGAGAACCTACGAGCAGTACTTC.

The chain carries TRBV19 and TRBJ2-1, with 8 bases identical to TRBD2. Germline V gene lookup returns CDR1 LNHDA and CDR2 SQIVND (reference sequence). This CDR3 region has 15 residues. Trimming took 3 bases from V and 5 from J; bases not matched to a gene: 6. The DNA of the CDR3 is TGTGCCAGTAGTATCTACCCGGGACTAGACAATGAGCAGTTCTTC. Its protein product is CASSIYPGLDNEQFF.

The V gene is TRBV18, the J gene TRBJ2-3; 7 bases agree with TRBD1. Trimming cost V 0 bases and J 3 bases; bases outside gene matches: 3. The CDR3 contains 15 residues. The V gene's germline CDR1 is KGHSH and CDR2 LQKENI. CDR3 DNA: TGTGCCAGCTCACCACCGAGACAGGGAACAGATACGCAGTATTTT. Its protein is CASSPPRQGTDTQYF.

This clone was detected once. The rearrangement joins TRBV7-9 to TRBJ1-4; 8 bases align to TRBD1. Germline V gives CDR1 SEHNR, CDR2 FQNEAQ (reference sequence). The CDR3 is made up of 14 amino acids. With 5 bases clipped from V and 7 bases from J, the junction kept 6 bases outside the gene matches. This CDR3 reads CASSLDRGGEKLFF. The CDR3 DNA sequence: TGTGCCAGCAGCCTCGACAGGGGTGGTGAAAAACTGTTTTTT.

The rearrangement links TRBV6-2 or TRBV6-3 to TRBJ2-7; D is ambiguous. Germline CDR1 MNHEY, CDR2 SVGEGT. This CDR3 contains 15 residues. Trimming pared 2 bases from V and 3 bases from J, leaving 14 bases between. The CDR3 is CASSYGEVRVYEQYF. For the CDR3, the DNA is TGTGCCAGCAGTTACGGCGAGGTACGGGTCTACGAGCAGTACTTC.

The chain recombines TRBV11-3 with TRBJ2-3; D call uncertain. V lost 5 bases and J lost 7, with 16 bases in between. This CDR3 spans 14 amino acids. Germline CDR1 and CDR2: SGHNT and YENEEA. The CDR3 protein is CASSPNGWVNTQYF. The CDR3, as DNA: TGTGCCAGCAGCCCGAACGGGTGGGTAAATACGCAGTATTTT. The variable domain in full, completed from reference TRBV11-3 and TRBJ2-3, reads EAGVVQSPRYKIIEKKQPVAFWCNPISGHNTLYWYLQNLGQGPELLIRYENEEAVDDSQLPKDRFSAERLKGVDSTLKIQPAELGDSAVYLCASSPNGWVNTQYFGPGTRLTVL.

The chain is built from TRBV6-5 and TRBJ2-5; TRBD2 agrees at 8 bases. Trimming at V came to 0 bases and at J to 5 bases, leaving 2 bases not matched to a gene. Germline CDR1 MNHEY, CDR2 SVGAGI. There are 14 residues in the CDR3. For the CDR3, the DNA is TGTGCCAGCAGTTACTCTAGCGGGATCGAGACCCAGTACTTC. It encodes CASSYSSGIETQYF.

Here the CDR3 reads CSVSTFNEKLFF. In DNA form, the CDR3 reads TGCAGCGTTTCTACTTTTAATGAAAAACTGTTTTTT. The chain recombines TRBV29-1 with TRBJ1-4, with D uncertain. V lost 5 bases and J lost 4, with 8 bases in between. CDR1 and CDR2 (germline): SQVTM, ANQGSEA. CDR3 length equals 12 residues.

This rearrangement joins TRBV6-5 to TRBJ2-1; no reliable D call. The germline gives CDR1 MNHEY, CDR2 SVGAGI. V was trimmed by 6 bases and J by 4 bases, leaving 10 bases between them. The CDR3 has 13 amino acids. Here the CDR3 reads CASRTDKYNEQFF. The CDR3 nucleotides read TGTGCCAGCAGGACTGATAAATACAATGAGCAGTTCTTC.

This clone was observed a few times. This chain's CDR3 is CASRGPQHF. The DNA of the CDR3 is TGTGCCAGCCGGGGGCCCCAGCATTTT. The chain joins TRBV3-1 (or the pseudogene TRBV3-2) to TRBJ1-5; D uncertain. The CDR3 spans 9 residues. The germline V gene has CDR1 LGHDT and CDR2 YNNKEL (reference sequence). V was cut by 8 bases and J by 9 bases, with 5 bases left in between.

The chain employs TRBV6-5 and TRBJ2-1, with TRBD2 identical over 11 bases. Germline CDR1 and CDR2: MNHEY and SVGAGI. The CDR3 contains 15 residues. V lost 4 bases to trimming and J lost 7 bases; unmatched junction nucleotides: 6. CDR3 amino acids: CASSSLTSGGNEQFF. The CDR3 DNA reads as TGTGCCAGCAGTTCCTTAACTAGCGGGGGTAATGAGCAGTTCTTC.

This chain uses TRBV29-1 with TRBJ2-7; D is perhaps TRBD2 (7 bases). This CDR3 has 13 amino acids. Germline-derived CDR1 and CDR2 are SQVTM and ANQGSEA. V lost 6 bases and J 4 bases, leaving 16 bases between the germline ends. For the CDR3, the DNA is TGCAGCGTGGGGATACAGGGAGGGTACGAGCAGTACTTC. This codes for CSVGIQGGYEQYF.

The chain employs TRBV2 and TRBJ1-4; 11 nucleotides agree with TRBD1. Looked up from germline, CDR1 is SNHLY and CDR2 is FYNNEI. The CDR3 extends over 17 amino acids. The J segment lost 8 bases and the V segment lost 0 bases, leaving 8 bases of the junction unmatched. In DNA form, the CDR3 reads TGTGCCAGCAGTGAAGCCCGGACAGGGGGCTCGAGGGAAAAACTGTTTTTT. It yields the protein CASSEARTGGSREKLFF. The whole variable domain, remainder taken from reference TRBV2 and TRBJ1-4, is EPEVTQTPSHQVTQMGQEVILRCVPISNHLYFYWYRQILGQKVEFLVSFYNNEISEKSEIFDDQFSVERPDGSNFTLKIRSTKLEDSAMYFCASSEARTGGSREKLFFGSGTQLSVL.

In DNA form, the CDR3 reads TGTGCCAGCAGCCATAACACCGGGGAGCTGTTTTTT. It is translated as CASSHNTGELFF. The rearrangement links TRBV7-2 to TRBJ2-2, with D unresolved. V gave up 5 bases and J gave up 2 bases, with 3 bases separating them. CDR1 and CDR2 from the germline V gene are SGHTA and FQGNSA. The CDR3 has 12 amino acids.

CDR3 loop: CASSVAGGLETQYF. Here the CDR3 DNA reads TGCGCCAGCAGCGTGGCAGGAGGCTTGGAGACCCAGTACTTC. The chain is built from TRBV5-1 and TRBJ2-5; D is perhaps TRBD2 (5 bases). This CDR3 is built from 14 residues. The ends were cut back, 4 bases at V and 5 bases at J, with 15 bases in the middle. Germline lookup yields CDR1 SGHRS and CDR2 YFSETQ.

The genes are TRBV7-2 and TRBJ2-3, with TRBD2 as a possible D gene (5 bases). The V end lost 6 bases, the J end lost 2 bases, and 12 bases lay between the germline ends. Germline CDR1 reads SGHTA; CDR2 reads FQGNSA. The CDR3 is 14 residues long. CDR3 in DNA: TGTGCCAGCAGTGCCCGTAGCGCCACAGATACGCAGTATTTT. It translates to CASSARSATDTQYF. Based on the CDR3 plus reference TRBV7-2 and TRBJ2-3, the full variable domain is GAGVSQSPSNKVTEKGKDVELRCDPISGHTALYWYRQSLGQGLEFLIYFQGNSAPDKSGLPSDRFSAERTGGSVSTLTIQRTQQEDSAVYLCASSARSATDTQYFGPGTRLTVL.

The V call is TRBV6-6, the J call TRBJ1-1; D remains ambiguous. The CDR3 contains 14 residues. Per germline, CDR1 MNHNY and CDR2 SVGAGI (reference sequence). The V end lost 0 bases, the J end lost 1 base, and 6 bases lay between the germline ends. CDR3 amino acids: CASSYSAGNTEAFF. The CDR3 nucleotides read TGTGCCAGCAGTTACTCGGCGGGGAACACTGAAGCTTTCTTT.

This chain joins TRBV3-1 (or the pseudogene TRBV3-2) and TRBJ2-3; 10 bases map to TRBD2. The trim removed 1 base at V and 1 base at J, leaving 2 bases unmatched. The CDR3 contains 16 residues. Germline lookup yields CDR1 LGHDT and CDR2 YNNKEL (reference sequence). The CDR3 DNA sequence: TGTGCCAGCAGCCAAGGAACTAGCGGGGGCACAGATACGCAGTATTTT. This translates into CASSQGTSGGTDTQYF.

In this sample, this clone turned up a few times. CDR3 sequence: CASSRRVSGEQYF. CDR3 DNA sequence: TGCGCCAGCAGTAGACGTGTCTCAGGCGAGCAGTACTTC. This rearrangement joins TRBV10-1 to TRBJ2-7; D not certain. V lost 5 bases and J lost 6, with 14 bases in between. The CDR3 is made up of 13 amino acids. Looked up from germline, CDR1 is WNHNN and CDR2 is SYGVQD (reference sequence).